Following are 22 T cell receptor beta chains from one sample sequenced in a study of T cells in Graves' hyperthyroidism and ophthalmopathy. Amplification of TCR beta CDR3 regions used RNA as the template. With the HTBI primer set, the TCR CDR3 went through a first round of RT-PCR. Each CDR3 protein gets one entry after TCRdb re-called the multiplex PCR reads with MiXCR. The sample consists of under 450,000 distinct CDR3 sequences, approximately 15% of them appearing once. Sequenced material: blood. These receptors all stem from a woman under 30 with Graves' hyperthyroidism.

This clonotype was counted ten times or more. The CDR3 DNA reads as TGTGCCAGCAGCTCCGGACAGGGAGTAGGTCAGCCCCAGCATTTT. It encodes CASSSGQGVGQPQHF. V usage is TRBV5-6 and J usage is TRBJ1-5; TRBD1 matches at 8 bases. The CDR3 has 15 residues. Germline values: CDR1 SGHDT, CDR2 YYEEEE. J was trimmed by 6 bases and V by 3 bases; bases with no gene match: 8.

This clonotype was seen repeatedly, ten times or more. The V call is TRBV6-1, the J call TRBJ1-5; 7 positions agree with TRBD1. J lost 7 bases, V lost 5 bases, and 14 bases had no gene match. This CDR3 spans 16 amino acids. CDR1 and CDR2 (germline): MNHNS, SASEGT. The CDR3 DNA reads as TGTGCCAGCAGTTACGCGCCAGGGGGTCCAAACCAGCCCCAGCATTTT. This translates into CASSYAPGGPNQPQHF.

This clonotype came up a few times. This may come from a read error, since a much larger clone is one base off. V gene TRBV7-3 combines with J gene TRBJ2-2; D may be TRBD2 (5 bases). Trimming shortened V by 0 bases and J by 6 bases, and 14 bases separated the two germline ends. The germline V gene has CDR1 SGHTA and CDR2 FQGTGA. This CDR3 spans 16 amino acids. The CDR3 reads CASSLTGTRYAGELFF. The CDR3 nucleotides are TGTGCCAGCAGCTTAACGGGAACTAGATACGCCGGGGAGCTGTTTTTT.

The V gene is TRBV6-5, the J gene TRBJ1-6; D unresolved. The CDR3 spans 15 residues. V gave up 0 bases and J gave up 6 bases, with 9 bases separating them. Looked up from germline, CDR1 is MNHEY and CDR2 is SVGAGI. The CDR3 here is CASSYSALLNSPLHF. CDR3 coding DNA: TGTGCCAGCAGTTACTCCGCCCTTCTTAATTCACCCCTCCACTTT.

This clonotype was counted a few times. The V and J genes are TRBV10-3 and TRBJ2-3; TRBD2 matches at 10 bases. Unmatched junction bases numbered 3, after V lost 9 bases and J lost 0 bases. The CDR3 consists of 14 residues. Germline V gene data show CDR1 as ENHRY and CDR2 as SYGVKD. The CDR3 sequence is CAITSGTSTDTQYF. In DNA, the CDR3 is TGTGCCATTACTAGCGGGACTAGCACAGATACGCAGTATTTT.

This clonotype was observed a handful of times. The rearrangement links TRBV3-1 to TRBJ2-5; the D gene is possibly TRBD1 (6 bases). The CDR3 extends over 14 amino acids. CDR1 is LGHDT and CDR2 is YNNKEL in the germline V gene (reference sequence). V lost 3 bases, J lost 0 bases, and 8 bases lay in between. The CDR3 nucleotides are TGTGCCAGCAGCCACGACAGGTACCAAGAGACCCAGTACTTC. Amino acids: CASSHDRYQETQYF.

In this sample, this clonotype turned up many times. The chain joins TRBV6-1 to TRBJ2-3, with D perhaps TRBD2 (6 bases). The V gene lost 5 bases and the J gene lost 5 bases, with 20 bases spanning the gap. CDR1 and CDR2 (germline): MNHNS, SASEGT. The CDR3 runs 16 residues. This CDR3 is CASSLLPWRGKDTQYF. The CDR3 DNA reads TGTGCCAGCAGTCTCCTTCCCTGGAGGGGAAAAGATACGCAGTATTTT.

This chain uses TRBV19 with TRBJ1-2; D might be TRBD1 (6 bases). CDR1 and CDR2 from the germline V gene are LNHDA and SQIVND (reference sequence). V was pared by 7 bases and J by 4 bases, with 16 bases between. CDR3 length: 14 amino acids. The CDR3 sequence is CASIPRGQGYGYTF. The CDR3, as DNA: TGTGCCAGTATTCCTCGGGGGCAGGGCTATGGCTACACCTTC.

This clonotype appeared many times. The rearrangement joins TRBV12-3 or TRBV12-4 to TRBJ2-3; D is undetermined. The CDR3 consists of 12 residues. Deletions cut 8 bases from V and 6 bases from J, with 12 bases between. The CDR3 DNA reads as TGTGCCAGCGGTAACGGTCCCGATACGCAGTATTTT. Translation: CASGNGPDTQYF.

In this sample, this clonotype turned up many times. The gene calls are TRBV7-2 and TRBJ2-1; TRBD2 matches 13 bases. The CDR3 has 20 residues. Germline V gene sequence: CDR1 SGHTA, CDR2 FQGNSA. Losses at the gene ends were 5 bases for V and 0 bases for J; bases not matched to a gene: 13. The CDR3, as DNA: TGTGCCAGCAGCCCGCGCCCGGGACTAGCGGGGTTAAGCTCCTACAATGAGCAGTTCTTC. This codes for CASSPRPGLAGLSSYNEQFF.

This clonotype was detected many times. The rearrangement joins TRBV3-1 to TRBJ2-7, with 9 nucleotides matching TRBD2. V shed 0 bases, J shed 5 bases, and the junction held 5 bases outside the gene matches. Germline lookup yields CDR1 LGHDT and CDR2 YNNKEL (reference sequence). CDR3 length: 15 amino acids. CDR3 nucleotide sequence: TGTGCCAGCAGCCAAGATCTTGCGGGAGGGGACGAGCAGTACTTC. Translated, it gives CASSQDLAGGDEQYF.

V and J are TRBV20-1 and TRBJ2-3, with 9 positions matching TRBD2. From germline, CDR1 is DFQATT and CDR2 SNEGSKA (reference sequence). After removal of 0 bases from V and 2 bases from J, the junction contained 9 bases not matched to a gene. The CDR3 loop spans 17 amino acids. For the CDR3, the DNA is TGCAGTGCTAGAGATGGCCAGCGGGGGGAACCCACAGATACGCAGTATTTT. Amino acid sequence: CSARDGQRGEPTDTQYF.

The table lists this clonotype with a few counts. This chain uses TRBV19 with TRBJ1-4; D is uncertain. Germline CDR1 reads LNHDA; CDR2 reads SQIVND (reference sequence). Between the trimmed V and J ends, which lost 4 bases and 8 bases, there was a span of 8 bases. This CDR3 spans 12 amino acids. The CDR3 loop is CASSTTREKLFF. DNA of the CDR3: TGTGCCAGTAGTACGACGCGGGAAAAACTGTTTTTT.

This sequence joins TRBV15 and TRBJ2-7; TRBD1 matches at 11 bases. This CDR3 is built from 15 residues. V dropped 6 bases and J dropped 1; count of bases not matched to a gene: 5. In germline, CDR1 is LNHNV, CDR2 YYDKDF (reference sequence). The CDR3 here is CATSGGQGASYEQYF. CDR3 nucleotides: TGTGCCACCAGTGGAGGACAGGGGGCATCCTACGAGCAGTACTTC.

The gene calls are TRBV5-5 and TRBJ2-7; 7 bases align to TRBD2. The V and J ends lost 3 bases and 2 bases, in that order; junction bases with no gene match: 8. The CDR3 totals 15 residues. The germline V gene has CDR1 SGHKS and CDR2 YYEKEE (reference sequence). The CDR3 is CASSWSGTPTYEQYF. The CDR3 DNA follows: TGTGCCAGCAGCTGGAGCGGGACCCCCACCTACGAGCAGTACTTC.

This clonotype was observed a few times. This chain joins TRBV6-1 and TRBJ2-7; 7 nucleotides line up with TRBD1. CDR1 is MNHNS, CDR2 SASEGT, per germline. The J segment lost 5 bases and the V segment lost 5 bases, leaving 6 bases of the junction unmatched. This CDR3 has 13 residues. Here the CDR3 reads CASSYKGAHEQYF. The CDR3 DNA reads TGTGCCAGCAGTTACAAGGGGGCCCACGAGCAGTACTTC.

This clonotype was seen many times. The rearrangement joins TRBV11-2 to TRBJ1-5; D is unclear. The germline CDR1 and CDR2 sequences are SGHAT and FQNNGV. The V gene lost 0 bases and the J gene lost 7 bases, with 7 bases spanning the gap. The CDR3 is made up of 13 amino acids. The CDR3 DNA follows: TGTGCCAGCAGCTTAGATCGGGGACAGCCCCAGCATTTT. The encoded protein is CASSLDRGQPQHF.

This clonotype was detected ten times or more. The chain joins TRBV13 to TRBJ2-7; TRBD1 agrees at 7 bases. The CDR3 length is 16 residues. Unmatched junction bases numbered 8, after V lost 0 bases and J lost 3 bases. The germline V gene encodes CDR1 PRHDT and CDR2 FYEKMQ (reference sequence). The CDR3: CASSLGPTGDGYEQYF. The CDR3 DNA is TGTGCCAGCAGCTTAGGTCCAACAGGGGACGGCTACGAGCAGTACTTC.

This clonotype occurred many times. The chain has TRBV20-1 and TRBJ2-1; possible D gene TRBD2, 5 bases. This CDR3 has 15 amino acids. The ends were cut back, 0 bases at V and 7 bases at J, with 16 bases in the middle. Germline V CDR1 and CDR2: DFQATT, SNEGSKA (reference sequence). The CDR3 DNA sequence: TGCAGTGCTAGAGATCTCAGCGGATCGTTTAATGAGCAGTTCTTC. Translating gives CSARDLSGSFNEQFF.

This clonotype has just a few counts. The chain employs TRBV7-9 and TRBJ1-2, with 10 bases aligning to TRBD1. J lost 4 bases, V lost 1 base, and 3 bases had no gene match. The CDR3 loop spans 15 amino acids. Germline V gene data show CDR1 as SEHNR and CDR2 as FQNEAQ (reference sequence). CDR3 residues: CASSLDRTGGYGYTF. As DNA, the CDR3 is TGTGCCAGCAGCTTAGATCGGACAGGGGGCTATGGCTACACCTTC.

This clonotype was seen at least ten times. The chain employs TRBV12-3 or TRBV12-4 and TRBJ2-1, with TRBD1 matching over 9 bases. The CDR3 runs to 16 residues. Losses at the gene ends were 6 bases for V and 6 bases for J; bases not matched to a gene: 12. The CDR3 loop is CASSPGTGSMSNEQFF. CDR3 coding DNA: TGTGCCAGCAGCCCAGGGACAGGGTCGATGAGCAATGAGCAGTTCTTC.

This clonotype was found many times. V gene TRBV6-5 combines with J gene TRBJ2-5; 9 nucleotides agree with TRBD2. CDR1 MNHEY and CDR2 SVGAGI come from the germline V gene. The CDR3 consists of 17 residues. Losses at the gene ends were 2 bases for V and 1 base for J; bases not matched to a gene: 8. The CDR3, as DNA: TGTGCCAGCAGTTACAGTAGGCCGACTAGCGGCCAAGAGACCCAGTACTTC. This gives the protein CASSYSRPTSGQETQYF.